This T cell receptor beta chain was documented in a study of T cell changes during pregnancy in multiple sclerosis. Sequenced by immunoSEQ multiplex PCR; TCRdb stores in-frame clones only, minus some. The data show tens of thousands of clones, around 93% seen once. The V and J ends lost 1 base and 7 bases respectively, with 8 bases between them. The germline V gene has CDR1 LGHNA and CDR2 YSLEER. The CDR3 has 14 amino acids. This sample comprised CD4+ T cells from peripheral blood mononuclear cells, obtained in the third trimester of pregnancy. The chain employs TRBV4-3 and TRBJ1-6, with TRBD1 as a possible D gene (5 bases). The clonotype was recovered from a female donor in good health, enrolled as a control in a pregnancy study. The CDR3 DNA sequence: TGCGCCAGCAGCCAAGGGGGGGTAAATTCACCCCTCCACTTT. Amino acids: CASSQGGVNSPLHF.